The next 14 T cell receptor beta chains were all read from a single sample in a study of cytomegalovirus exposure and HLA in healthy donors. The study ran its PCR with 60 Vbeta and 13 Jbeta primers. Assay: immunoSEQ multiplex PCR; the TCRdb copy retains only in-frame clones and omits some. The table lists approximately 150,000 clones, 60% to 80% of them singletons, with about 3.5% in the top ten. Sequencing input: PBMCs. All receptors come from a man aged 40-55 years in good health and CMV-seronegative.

This CDR3 reads CASSLSVIGNQPQHF. The DNA of the CDR3 is TGTGCCAGCAGCTTGAGCGTTATCGGCAATCAGCCCCAGCATTTT. This chain connects TRBV5-6 to TRBJ1-5, with D unresolved. The CDR3 contains 15 residues. With 1 base removed from V and 2 bases from J, the gap between germline ends came to 10 bases. The V gene's germline CDR1 is SGHDT and CDR2 YYEEEE. Variable domain in full (rest from reference TRBV5-6 and TRBJ1-5): DAGVTQSPTHLIKTRGQQVTLRCSPKSGHDTVSWYQQALGQGPQFIFQYYEEEERQRGNFPDRFSGHQFPNYSSELNVNALLLGDSALYLCASSLSVIGNQPQHFGDGTRLSIL.

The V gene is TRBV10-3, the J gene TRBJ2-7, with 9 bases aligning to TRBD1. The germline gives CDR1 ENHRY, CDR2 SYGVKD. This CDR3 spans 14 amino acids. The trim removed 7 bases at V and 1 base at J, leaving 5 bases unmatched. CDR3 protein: CAITTGTGSYEQYF. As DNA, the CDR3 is TGTGCCATCACCACCGGGACAGGGTCCTACGAGCAGTACTTC.

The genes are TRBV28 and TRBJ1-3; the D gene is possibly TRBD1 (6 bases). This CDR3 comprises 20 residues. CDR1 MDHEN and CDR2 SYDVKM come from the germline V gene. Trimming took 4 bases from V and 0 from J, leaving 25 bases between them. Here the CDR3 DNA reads TGTGCCAGCAGTTACCAGATGTTCCGGGACATACTTCCCTCTGGAAACACCATATATTTT. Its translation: CASSYQMFRDILPSGNTIYF.

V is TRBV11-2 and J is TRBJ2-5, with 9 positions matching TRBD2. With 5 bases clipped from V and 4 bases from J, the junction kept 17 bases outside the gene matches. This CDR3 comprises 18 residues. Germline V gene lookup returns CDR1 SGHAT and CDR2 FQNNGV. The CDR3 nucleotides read TGTGCCAGCAGCCGAGGATCAGTCGGCGCGGGGGGGGTAGAGACCCAGTACTTC. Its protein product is CASSRGSVGAGGVETQYF. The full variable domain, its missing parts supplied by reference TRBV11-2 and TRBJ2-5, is EAGVAQSPRYKIIEKRQSVAFWCNPISGHATLYWYQQILGQGPKLLIQFQNNGVVDDSQLPKDRFSAERLKGVDSTLKIQPAKLEDSAVYLCASSRGSVGAGGVETQYFGPGTRLLVL.

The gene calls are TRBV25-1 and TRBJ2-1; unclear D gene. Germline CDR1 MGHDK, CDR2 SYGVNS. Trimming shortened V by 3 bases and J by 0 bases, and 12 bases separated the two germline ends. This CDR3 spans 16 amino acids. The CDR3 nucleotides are TGTGCCAGCAGTGACCACCAGGAATCCTCCTACAATGAGCAGTTCTTC. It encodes CASSDHQESSYNEQFF.

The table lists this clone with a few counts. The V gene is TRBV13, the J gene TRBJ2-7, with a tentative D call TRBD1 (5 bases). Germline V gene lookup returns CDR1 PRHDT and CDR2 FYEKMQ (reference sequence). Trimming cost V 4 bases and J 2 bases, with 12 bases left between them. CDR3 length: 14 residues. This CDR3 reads CASSSADSAYEQYF. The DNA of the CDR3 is TGTGCCAGCAGCTCGGCCGACAGTGCCTACGAGCAGTACTTC.

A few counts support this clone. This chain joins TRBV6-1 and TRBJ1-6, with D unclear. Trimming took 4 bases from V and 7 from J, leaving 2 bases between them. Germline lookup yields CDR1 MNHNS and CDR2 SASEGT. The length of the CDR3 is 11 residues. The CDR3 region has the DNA TGTGCCAGCAGTGCGAATTCACCCCTCCACTTT. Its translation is CASSANSPLHF.

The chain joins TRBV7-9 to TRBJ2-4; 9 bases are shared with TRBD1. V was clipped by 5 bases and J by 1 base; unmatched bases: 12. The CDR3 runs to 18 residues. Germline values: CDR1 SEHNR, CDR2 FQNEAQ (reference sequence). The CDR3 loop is CASSLLPTGGDAKNIQYF. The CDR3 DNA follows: TGTGCCAGCAGCCTCCTACCAACAGGGGGCGACGCCAAAAACATTCAGTACTTC.

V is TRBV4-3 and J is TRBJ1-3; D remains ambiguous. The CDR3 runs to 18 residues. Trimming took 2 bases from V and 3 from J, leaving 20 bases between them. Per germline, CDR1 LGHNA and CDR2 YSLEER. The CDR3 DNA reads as TGCGCCAGCAGCCAAACCGGCCCCGGCGGGCCTATTGGAAACACCATATATTTT. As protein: CASSQTGPGGPIGNTIYF.

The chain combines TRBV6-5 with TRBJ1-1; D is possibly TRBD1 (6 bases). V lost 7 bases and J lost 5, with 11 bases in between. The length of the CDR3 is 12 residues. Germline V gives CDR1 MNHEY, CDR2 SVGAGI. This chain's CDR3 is CASTSGVTEAFF. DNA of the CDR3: TGTGCCAGCACTTCAGGGGTGACTGAAGCTTTCTTT.

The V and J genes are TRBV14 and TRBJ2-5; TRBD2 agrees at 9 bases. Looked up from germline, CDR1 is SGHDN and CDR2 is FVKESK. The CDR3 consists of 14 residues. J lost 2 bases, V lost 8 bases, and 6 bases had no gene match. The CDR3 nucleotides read TGTGCCAGCGGGGTAGCGGGGGCTCAAGAGACCCAGTACTTC. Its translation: CASGVAGAQETQYF. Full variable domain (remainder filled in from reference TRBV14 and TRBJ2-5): EAGVTQFPSHSVIEKGQTVTLRCDPISGHDNLYWYRRVMGKEIKFLLHFVKESKQDESGMPNNRFLAERTGGTYSTLKVQPAELEDSGVYFCASGVAGAQETQYFGPGTRLLVL.

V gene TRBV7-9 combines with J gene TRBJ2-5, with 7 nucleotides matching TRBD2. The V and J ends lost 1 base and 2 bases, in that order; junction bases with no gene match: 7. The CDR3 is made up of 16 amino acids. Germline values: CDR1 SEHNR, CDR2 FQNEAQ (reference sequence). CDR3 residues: CASSLGVGGNQETQYF. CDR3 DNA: TGTGCCAGCAGCTTAGGGGTCGGGGGGAATCAAGAGACCCAGTACTTC.

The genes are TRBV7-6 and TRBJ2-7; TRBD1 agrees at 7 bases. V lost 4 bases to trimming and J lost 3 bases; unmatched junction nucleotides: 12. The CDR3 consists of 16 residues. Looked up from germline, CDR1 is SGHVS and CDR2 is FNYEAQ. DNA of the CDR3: TGTGCCAGCAGCTCCGCAGGGGGTCCGAATCTCTACGAGCAGTACTTC. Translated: CASSSAGGPNLYEQYF.

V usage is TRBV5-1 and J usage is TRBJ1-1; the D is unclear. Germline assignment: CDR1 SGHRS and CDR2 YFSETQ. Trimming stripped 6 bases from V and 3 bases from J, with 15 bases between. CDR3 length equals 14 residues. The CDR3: CASTMGRLDTEAFF. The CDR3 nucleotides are TGCGCCAGCACCATGGGCCGGCTTGACACTGAAGCTTTCTTT.